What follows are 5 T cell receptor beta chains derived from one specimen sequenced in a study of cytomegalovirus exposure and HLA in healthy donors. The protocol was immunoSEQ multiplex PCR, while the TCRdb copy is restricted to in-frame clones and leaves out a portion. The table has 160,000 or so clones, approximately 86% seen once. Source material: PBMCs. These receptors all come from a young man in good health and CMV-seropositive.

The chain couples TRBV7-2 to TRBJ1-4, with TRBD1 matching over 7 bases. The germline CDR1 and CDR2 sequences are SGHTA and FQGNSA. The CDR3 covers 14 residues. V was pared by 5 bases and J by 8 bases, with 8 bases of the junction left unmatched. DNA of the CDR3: TGTGCCAGCAGCCCGTTAGACAGGGTCGAAAAACTGTTTTTT. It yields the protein CASSPLDRVEKLFF.

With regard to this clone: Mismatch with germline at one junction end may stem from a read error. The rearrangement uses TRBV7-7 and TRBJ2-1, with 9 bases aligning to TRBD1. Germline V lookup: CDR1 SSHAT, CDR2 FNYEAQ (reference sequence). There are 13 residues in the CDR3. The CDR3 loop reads CASSSGQGGEQFF. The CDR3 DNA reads TGTGCTAGCAGCTCGGGACAGGGAGGTGAGCAGTTCTTC.

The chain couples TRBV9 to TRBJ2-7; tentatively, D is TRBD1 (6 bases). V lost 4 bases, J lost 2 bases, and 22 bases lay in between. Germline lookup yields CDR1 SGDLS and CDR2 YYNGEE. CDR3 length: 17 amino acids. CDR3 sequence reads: CASSPSRIGGMPYEQYF. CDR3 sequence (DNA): TGTGCCAGCAGCCCAAGCCGCATAGGGGGAATGCCCTACGAGCAGTACTTC.

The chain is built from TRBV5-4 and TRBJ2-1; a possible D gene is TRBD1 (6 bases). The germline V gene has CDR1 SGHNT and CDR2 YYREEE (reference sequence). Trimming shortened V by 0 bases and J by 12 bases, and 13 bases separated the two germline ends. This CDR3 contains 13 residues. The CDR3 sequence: CASSLEQGNRQFF. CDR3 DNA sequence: TGTGCCAGCAGCTTGGAACAGGGAAACCGGCAGTTCTTC.

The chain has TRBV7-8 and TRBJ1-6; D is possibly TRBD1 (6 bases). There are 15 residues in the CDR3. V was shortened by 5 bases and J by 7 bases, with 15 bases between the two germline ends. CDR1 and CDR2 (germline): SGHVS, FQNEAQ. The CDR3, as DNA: TGTGCCAGCAGCCCGCCAAGGGGGAGCAATTCACCCCTCCACTTT. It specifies CASSPPRGSNSPLHF.